Shown below are 8 T cell receptor beta chains from a single sample sequenced in a study of long-term antiretroviral therapy in people with HIV (dated by TCRdb to the early 2020s). The immunoSEQ hsTCRB v3.0 assay was used at survey level resolution for TRB variable region sequencing. In its TCRdb copy, this immuneACCESS table keeps in-frame sequences only and misses some clones. Where compared with another copy, unresolved V genes explain less than half of these, and the others have no known cause. The sample records some 16,000 clones, approximately 80% of which are singletons. In total, the top ten clones hold 4% to 5% of the sample. Material: unsorted PBMCs, obtained 0.1 years before starting antiretroviral therapy. Receptors originate from a man aged 18 to 30 with HIV.

The table lists this clone with a few counts. The chain uses TRBV2 and TRBJ1-5; D unresolved. The CDR3 is made up of 15 amino acids. Per the germline V gene, CDR1 is SNHLY and CDR2 is FYNNEI. V was cut by 0 bases and J by 7 bases, with 13 bases left in between. The CDR3 region is CASSEALRSPQPQHF. CDR3 nucleotide sequence: TGTGCCAGCAGTGAAGCGCTGAGGTCCCCACAGCCCCAGCATTTT.

The chain employs TRBV5-6 and TRBJ2-7; 12 bases agree with TRBD2. With 3 bases clipped from V and 4 bases from J, the junction kept 5 bases outside the gene matches. The CDR3 is made up of 15 amino acids. Germline CDR1 SGHDT, CDR2 YYEEEE. For the CDR3, the DNA is TGTGCCAGCAGCTCCCCTAGCGGGAGGGTATACGAGCAGTACTTC. This codes for CASSSPSGRVYEQYF.

The chain recombines TRBV6-5 with TRBJ1-2; the match to TRBD1 covers 7 bases. There are 13 residues in the CDR3. Germline CDR1 is MNHEY and CDR2 is SVGAGI. V gave up 5 bases and J gave up 2 bases; unmatched junction bases: 2. The CDR3 region is CASSRGQNYGYTF. The CDR3 DNA reads as TGTGCCAGCAGTCGGGGACAGAACTATGGCTACACCTTC.

The chain combines TRBV9 with TRBJ1-1; D not certain. V was trimmed by 0 bases and J by 1 base, leaving 13 bases between them. Germline CDR1 reads SGDLS; CDR2 reads YYNGEE. The CDR3 length is 16 residues. DNA of the CDR3: TGTGCCAGCAGCGTAGGCCGACGTCAAAAGAACACTGAAGCTTTCTTT. It translates to CASSVGRRQKNTEAFF. Variable domain in full (rest from reference TRBV9 and TRBJ1-1): DSGVTQTPKHLITATGQRVTLRCSPRSGDLSVYWYQQSLDQGLQFLIQYYNGEERAKGNILERFSAQQFPDLHSELNLSSLELGDSALYFCASSVGRRQKNTEAFFGQGTRLTVV.

The chain is built from TRBV4-1 and TRBJ1-3; D is possibly TRBD1 (6 bases). The CDR3 covers 15 residues. Trimming stripped 4 bases from V and 1 base from J, with 11 bases between. Looked up from germline, CDR1 is MGHRA and CDR2 is YSYEKL. The CDR3 sequence is CASSRTTGSGNTIYF. CDR3 nucleotide sequence: TGCGCCAGCAGCCGAACCACAGGGTCTGGAAACACCATATATTTT.

V usage is TRBV7-9 and J usage is TRBJ1-5; D call uncertain. V lost 2 bases and J lost 1, with 6 bases in between. From germline, CDR1 is SEHNR and CDR2 FQNEAQ (reference sequence). This CDR3 region has 14 residues. The CDR3 DNA is TGTGCCAGCAGCTTACCGGGGAGCAATCAGCCCCAGCATTTT. Protein sequence: CASSLPGSNQPQHF.

By share, this clone ranks as medium-sized. CDR3 nucleotides: TGTGCCAGCAGTCCCCTACAGCCGGGACAGGGGTATGGCTACACCTTC. The encoded protein is CASSPLQPGQGYGYTF. The chain carries TRBV27 and TRBJ1-2; 10 nucleotides align to TRBD1. CDR3 length: 16 residues. V lost 5 bases and J lost 5; bases outside the gene matches: 11. Germline V lookup: CDR1 MNHEY, CDR2 SMNVEV (reference sequence).

The chain is built from TRBV5-1 and TRBJ1-1, with 8 bases that match TRBD1. The germline CDR1 and CDR2 sequences are SGHRS and YFSETQ. The ends lost 0 bases at V and 5 bases at J; junction bases unmatched: 9. The CDR3 length is 16 residues. CDR3 bases: TGCGCCAGCAGCTTGGGAGGACAGGGAGGCGTGACTGAAGCTTTCTTT. As protein: CASSLGGQGGVTEAFF.